This T cell receptor (beta chain) was profiled in a study of beta chain features in type 1 diabetes. The study's findings and limits: Shortening that was moderate but significant affected the TCRB CDR3s of Type 1 diabetes patients in all four CD4+ subsets.

Concerning this clone itself: Its antigen is not known.

Of the isolated RNA, all was reverse transcribed, and so the sequenced material was expressed TCRB transcripts. The data were produced by immunoSEQ multiplex PCR, yet TCRdb's version contains in-frame clones alone and is incomplete. Here the sample spans nearly 700,000 clones, around an eighth being singletons. Markers CD45RO/CCR7/CD25/CD127/CD95/CD27 served to sort CD4+ naive, central memory, regulatory and stem cell-like memory cells. The TCR sequence derives from a man between 18 and 35 years old with type 1 diabetes. Sequenced input: naive CD4+ T cells from blood.

The CDR3 loop is CASSSDREGETQYF. In DNA form, the CDR3 reads TGTGCCAGCAGTTCGGACAGGGAGGGAGAGACCCAGTACTTC. The V gene is TRBV5-6, the J gene TRBJ2-5; the D gene is possibly TRBD1 (8 bases). Germline CDR1 and CDR2: SGHDT and YYEEEE. The length of the CDR3 is 14 residues. The V end lost 5 bases, the J end lost 4 bases, and 15 bases lay between the germline ends.